This TCR beta chain was observed in a study of cytomegalovirus exposure and HLA in healthy donors listed by TCRdb under 2017. Turning to the overall study: A later analysis indicated that the 120 or so validation repertoires were generated on the platform also employed for the approximately 690 repertoires of the first cohort. The study was designed to test whether signatures of past pathogen exposure could be identified by cataloging public T cell receptors. Besides the first cohort of approximately 710 subjects, a separate validation cohort made up of over a hundred different subjects was used. High-throughput TCR immunosequencing, statistical association of individual TCRs with disease status, and machine learning were combined to predict cytomegalovirus infection status.

V loses 3 bases of germline sequence and J loses 3 bases, and the interval between the two ends is 14 bases. Reading the germline V gene (reference sequence) gives CDR1 LNHDA and CDR2 SQIVND. The CDR3 holds 15 amino acids from the cysteine to the phenylalanine. CDR3 DNA is the only sequence kept; it has 45 bases, read in frame from the first base. Points on this clone: What antigen it recognizes has not been identified. No much larger clone is present one base from it, and per-base qualities are unavailable.

Separate from the roughly 700-subject first cohort, the validation cohort of about 120 subjects was the group to which the donors belonged. The paper as a whole reports these results and caveats: The validation cohort had no HLA typing available for a later analysis, so co-occurrence within that cohort was assessed over all 130 or so repertoires. A few of the identified cytomegalovirus-associated TCR beta chains were confirmed in vitro to be specific for cytomegalovirus antigens. Cytomegalovirus status was reported to be diagnosed by the classifier with high specificity and sensitivity in both the original and validation cohorts. While some public TCRs were present in many individuals, most TCR sequences turned up only very rarely across donors. A later analysis found that TCRs clustered in the first cohort also tended to co-occur in the 120 or so validation repertoires, with 94% of cluster scores above 0. The authors suggested that the approach could potentially be extended to other disease states and immunological phenotypes. The study listed 164 TCR beta chains as associated with cytomegalovirus.

The library was obtained by the immunoSEQ multiplex PCR assay. Per the authors' processing: To diagnose cytomegalovirus status from the catalog of TCR beta chain sequences, a statistical classification framework was built. What TCRdb holds here is the immuneACCESS table cut down to in-frame rearrangements. Part of the clones is not present; checked against another copy, under half of the missing clones reflect an unresolved V gene, and the others are unexplained. Clone size and the V and J calls come from that table; the DNA yielded D and trimming. The sample table shows 95,000 to 120,000 clones, and 70% to 90% are seen once. 3% of the sample goes to the ten largest clones.

The sample comprised PBMCs. This TCR was sampled from a woman in her late teens or twenties in good health and CMV-seronegative. This chain is built from TRBV19 and TRBJ1-2; a weak D assignment points to TRBD1 (5 bases agree). The CDR3 loop reads CASSIYGRDDYGYTF. At the DNA level, the sequence is TGTGCCAGTAGTATTTACGGCAGGGATGACTATGGCTACACCTTC.